This T cell receptor beta chain was found in a study of blood T cell repertoires in COVID-19. About the study: PBMCs, B-cell-depleted T cells, or T cells were the source of the cDNA or gDNA that made up the material.

This clone was found a few times. Profiled with immunoSEQ multiplex PCR; TCRdb holds only in-frame clones, not every one. The sample comprises roughly 320,000 clones, around nine tenths of which are singletons, and 1.8% rests with the top ten. V lost 5 bases and J 4 bases, leaving 14 bases between the germline ends. The length of the CDR3 is 14 residues. From germline, CDR1 is MNHEY and CDR2 SMNVEV (reference sequence). Patients in Seattle were enrolled during active infection, then followed longitudinally. Sample: peripheral blood. The gene calls are TRBV27 and TRBJ1-2, with a tentative D call TRBD1 (5 bases). The clonotype comes from a woman aged 25 to 45 with COVID-19, enrolled during active disease. The CDR3 region is CASSPIGHLYGYTF. Written as DNA, the CDR3 is TGTGCCAGCAGTCCGATTGGACACCTCTATGGCTACACCTTC.